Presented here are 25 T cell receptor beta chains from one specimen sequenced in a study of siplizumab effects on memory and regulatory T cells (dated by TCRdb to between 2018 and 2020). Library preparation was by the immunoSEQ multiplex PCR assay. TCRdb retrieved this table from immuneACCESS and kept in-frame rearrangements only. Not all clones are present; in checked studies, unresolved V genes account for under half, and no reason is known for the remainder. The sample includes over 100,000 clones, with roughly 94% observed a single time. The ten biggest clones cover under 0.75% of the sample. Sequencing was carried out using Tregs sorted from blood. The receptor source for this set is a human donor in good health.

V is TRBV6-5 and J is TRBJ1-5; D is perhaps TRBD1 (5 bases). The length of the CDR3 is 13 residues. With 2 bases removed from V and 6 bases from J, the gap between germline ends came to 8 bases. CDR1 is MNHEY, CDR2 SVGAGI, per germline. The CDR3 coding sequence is TGTGCCAGCAGTTACGGCGGGGGTCAGCCCCAGCATTTT. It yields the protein CASSYGGGQPQHF.

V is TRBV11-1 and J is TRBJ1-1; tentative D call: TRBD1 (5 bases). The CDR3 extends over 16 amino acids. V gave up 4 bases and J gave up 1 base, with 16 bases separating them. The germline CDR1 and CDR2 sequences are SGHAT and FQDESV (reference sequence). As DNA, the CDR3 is TGTGCCAGCAGCTCTCTTGCGCAGGGTCGGAACACTGAAGCTTTCTTT. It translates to CASSSLAQGRNTEAFF. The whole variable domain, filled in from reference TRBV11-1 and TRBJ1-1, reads EAEVAQSPRYKITEKSQAVAFWCDPISGHATLYWYRQILGQGPELLVQFQDESVVDDSQLPKDRFSAERLKGVDSTLKIQPAELGDSAMYLCASSSLAQGRNTEAFFGQGTRLTVV.

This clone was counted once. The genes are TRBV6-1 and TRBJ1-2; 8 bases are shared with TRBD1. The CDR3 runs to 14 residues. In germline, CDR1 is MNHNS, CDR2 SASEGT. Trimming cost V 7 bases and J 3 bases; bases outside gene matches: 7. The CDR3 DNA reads TGTGCCAGCACCGGACAGGGTAATTACTATGGCTACACCTTC. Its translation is CASTGQGNYYGYTF.

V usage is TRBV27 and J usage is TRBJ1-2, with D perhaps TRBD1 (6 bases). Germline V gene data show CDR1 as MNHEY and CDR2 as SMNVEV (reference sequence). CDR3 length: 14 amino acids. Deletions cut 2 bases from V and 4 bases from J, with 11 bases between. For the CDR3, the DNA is TGTGCCAGCAGTTTAAGGGGGTATAGCTATGGCTACACCTTC. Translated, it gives CASSLRGYSYGYTF.

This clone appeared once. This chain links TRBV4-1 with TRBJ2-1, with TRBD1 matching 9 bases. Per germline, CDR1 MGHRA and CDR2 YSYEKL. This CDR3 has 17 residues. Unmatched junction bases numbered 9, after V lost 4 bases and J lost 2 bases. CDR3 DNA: TGCGCCAGCAGCCCGGAAACAGGGGGCCCAACCTACAATGAGCAGTTCTTC. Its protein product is CASSPETGGPTYNEQFF.

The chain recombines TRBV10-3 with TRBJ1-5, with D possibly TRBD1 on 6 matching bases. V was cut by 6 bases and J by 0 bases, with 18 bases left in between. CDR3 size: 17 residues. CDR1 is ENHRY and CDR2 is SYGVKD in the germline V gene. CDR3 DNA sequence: TGTGCCATCAGCCGGGGGCACTCAACTGATAGCAATCAGCCCCAGCATTTT. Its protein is CAISRGHSTDSNQPQHF.

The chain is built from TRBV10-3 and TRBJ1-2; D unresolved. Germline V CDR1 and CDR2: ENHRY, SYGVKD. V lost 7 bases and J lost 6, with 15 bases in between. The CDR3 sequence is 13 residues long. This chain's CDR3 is CAIKRVPEDGYTF. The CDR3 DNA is TGTGCCATCAAGCGGGTGCCCGAGGATGGCTACACCTTC.

CDR3 loop: CASSEFMGLSYGYTF. Written as DNA, the CDR3 is TGCGCCAGCAGTGAGTTTATGGGATTAAGCTATGGCTACACCTTC. The chain links TRBV10-2 to TRBJ1-2, with D uncertain. This CDR3 spans 15 amino acids. The V gene's germline CDR1 is WSHSY and CDR2 SAAADI. Trimming stripped 1 base from V and 4 bases from J, with 13 bases between.

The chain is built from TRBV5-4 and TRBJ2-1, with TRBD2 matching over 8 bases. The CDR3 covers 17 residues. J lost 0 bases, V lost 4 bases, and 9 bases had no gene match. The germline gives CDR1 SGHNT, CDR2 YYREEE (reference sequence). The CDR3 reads CASSKRTSQSSYNEQFF. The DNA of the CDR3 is TGTGCCAGCAGCAAGAGGACTAGCCAAAGCTCCTACAATGAGCAGTTCTTC.

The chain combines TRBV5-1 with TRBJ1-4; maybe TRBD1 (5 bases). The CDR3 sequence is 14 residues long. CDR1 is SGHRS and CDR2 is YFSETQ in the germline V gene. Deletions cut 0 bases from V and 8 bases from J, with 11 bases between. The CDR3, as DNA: TGCGCCAGCAGCTTGGGGGGCAGGGAAGAAAAACTGTTTTTT. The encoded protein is CASSLGGREEKLFF.

The CDR3 nucleotides are TGTGCCAGCAGCCCCCTCTTGCTAGGGGGATCAGATACGCAGTATTTT. Protein sequence: CASSPLLLGGSDTQYF. The genes are TRBV7-6 and TRBJ2-3; maybe TRBD1 (6 bases). This CDR3 comprises 16 residues. Trimming took 5 bases from V and 4 from J, leaving 19 bases between them. CDR1 is SGHVS and CDR2 is FNYEAQ in the germline V gene.

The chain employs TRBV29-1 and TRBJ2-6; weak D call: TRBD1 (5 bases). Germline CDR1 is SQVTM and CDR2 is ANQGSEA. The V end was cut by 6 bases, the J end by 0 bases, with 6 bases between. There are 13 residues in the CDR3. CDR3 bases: TGCAGCGTCACAGGCTCTGGGGCCAACGTCCTGACTTTC. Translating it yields CSVTGSGANVLTF. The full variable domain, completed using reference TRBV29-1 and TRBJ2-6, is SAVISQKPSRDICQRGTSLTIQCQVDSQVTMMFWYRQQPGQSLTLIATANQGSEATYESGFVIDKFPISRPNLTFSTLTVSNMSPEDSSIYLCSVTGSGANVLTFGAGSRLTVL.

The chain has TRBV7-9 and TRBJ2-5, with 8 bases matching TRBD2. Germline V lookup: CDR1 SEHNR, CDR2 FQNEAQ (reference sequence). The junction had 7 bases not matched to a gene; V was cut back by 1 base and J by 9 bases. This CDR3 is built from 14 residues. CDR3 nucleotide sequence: TGTGCCAGCAGCTTAGGGGGACTAGTATGGGCCCAGTACTTC. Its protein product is CASSLGGLVWAQYF.

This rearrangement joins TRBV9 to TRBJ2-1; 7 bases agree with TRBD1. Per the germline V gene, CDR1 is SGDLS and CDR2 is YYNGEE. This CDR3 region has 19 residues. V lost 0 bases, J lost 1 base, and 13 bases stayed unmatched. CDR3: CASSVEPGTAHKSYNEQFF. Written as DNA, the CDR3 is TGTGCCAGCAGCGTAGAACCAGGGACAGCCCATAAATCCTACAATGAGCAGTTCTTC.

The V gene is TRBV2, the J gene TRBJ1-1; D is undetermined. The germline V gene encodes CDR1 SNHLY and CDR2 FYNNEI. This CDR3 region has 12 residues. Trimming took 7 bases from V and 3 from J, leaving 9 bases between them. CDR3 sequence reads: CASIRDYTEAFF. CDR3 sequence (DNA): TGTGCCAGCATCCGAGATTACACTGAAGCTTTCTTT.

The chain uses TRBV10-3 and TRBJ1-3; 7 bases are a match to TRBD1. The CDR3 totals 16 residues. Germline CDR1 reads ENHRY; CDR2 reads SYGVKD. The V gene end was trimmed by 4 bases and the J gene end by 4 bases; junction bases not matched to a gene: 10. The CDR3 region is CAISGATGAAGNTIYF. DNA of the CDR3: TGTGCCATCAGTGGAGCTACAGGGGCTGCCGGAAACACCATATATTTT.

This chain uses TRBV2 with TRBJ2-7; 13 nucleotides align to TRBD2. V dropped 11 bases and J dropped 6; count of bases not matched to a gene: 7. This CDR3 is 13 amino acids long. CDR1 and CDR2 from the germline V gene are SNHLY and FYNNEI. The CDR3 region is CARGLAGAGEQYF. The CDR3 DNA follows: TGTGCCCGTGGACTAGCGGGAGCAGGCGAGCAGTACTTC. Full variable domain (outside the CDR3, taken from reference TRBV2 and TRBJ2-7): EPEVTQTPSHQVTQMGQEVILRCVPISNHLYFYWYRQILGQKVEFLVSFYNNEISEKSEIFDDQFSVERPDGSNFTLKIRSTKLEDSAMYFCARGLAGAGEQYFGPGTRLTVT.

CDR3 sequence reads: CASSERGLGTSSYNEQFF. CDR3 DNA: TGTGCCAGCAGTGAAAGGGGCCTAGGGACTAGCAGCTACAATGAGCAGTTCTTC. V gene TRBV6-1 combines with J gene TRBJ2-1; 9 bases line up with TRBD2. V gave up 2 bases and J gave up 3 bases; unmatched junction bases: 11. CDR1 and CDR2 (germline): MNHNS, SASEGT. This CDR3 is built from 18 residues.

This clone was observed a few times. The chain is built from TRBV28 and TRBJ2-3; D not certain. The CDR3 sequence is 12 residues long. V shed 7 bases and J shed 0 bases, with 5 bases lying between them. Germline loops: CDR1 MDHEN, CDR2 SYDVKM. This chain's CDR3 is CASKTSTDTQYF. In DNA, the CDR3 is TGTGCCAGCAAAACTAGCACAGATACGCAGTATTTT. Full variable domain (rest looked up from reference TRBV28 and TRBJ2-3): DVKVTQSSRYLVKRTGEKVFLECVQDMDHENMFWYRQDPGLGLRLIYFSYDVKMKEKGDIPEGYSVSREKKERFSLILESASTNQTSMYLCASKTSTDTQYFGPGTRLTVL.

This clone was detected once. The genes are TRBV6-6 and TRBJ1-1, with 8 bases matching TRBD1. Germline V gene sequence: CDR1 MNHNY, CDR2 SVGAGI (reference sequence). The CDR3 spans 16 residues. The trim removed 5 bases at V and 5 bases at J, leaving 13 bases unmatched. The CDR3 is CASSTSIGQGGTEAFF. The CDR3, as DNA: TGTGCCAGCAGTACCTCGATAGGACAGGGAGGGACTGAAGCTTTCTTT.

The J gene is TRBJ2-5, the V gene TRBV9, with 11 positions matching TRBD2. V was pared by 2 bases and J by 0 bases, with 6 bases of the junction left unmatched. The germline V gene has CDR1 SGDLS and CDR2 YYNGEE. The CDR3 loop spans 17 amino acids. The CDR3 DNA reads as TGTGCCAGCAGCGTGTCGACTAGCGGGACGTACCAAGAGACCCAGTACTTC. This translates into CASSVSTSGTYQETQYF.

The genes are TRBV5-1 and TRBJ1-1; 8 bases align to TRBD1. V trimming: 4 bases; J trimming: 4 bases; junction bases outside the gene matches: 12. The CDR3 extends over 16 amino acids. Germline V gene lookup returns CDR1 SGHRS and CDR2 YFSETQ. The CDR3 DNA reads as TGCGCCAGCAGCCCTTCCGCGGACAGGGCGCGCACTGAAGCTTTCTTT. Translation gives CASSPSADRARTEAFF.

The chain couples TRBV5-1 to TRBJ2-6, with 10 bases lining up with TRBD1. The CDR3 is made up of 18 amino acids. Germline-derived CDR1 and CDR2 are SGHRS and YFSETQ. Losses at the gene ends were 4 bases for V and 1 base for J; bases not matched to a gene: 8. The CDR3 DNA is TGCGCCAGCAGCCGATTCGGGGACAGGGGTTCTGGGGCCAACGTCCTGACTTTC. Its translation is CASSRFGDRGSGANVLTF.

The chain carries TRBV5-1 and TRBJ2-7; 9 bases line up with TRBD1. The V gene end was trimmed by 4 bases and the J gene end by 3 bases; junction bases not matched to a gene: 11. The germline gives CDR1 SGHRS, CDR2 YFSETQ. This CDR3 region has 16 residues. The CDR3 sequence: CASSPDGTGLSYEQYF. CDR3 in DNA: TGCGCCAGCAGCCCTGACGGGACAGGGCTTAGCTACGAGCAGTACTTC.

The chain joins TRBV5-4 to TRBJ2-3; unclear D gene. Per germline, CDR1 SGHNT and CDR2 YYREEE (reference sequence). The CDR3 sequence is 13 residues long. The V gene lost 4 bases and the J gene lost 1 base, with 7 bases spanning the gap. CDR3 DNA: TGTGCCAGCAGCGGGGTCGGCACAGATACGCAGTATTTT. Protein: CASSGVGTDTQYF.